These 8 T cell receptor beta chains came from one sample sequenced in a study of cytomegalovirus exposure and HLA in healthy donors. Researchers ran the PCR with 60 Vbeta and 13 Jbeta primers. Method: immunoSEQ multiplex PCR; TCRdb's copy keeps in-frame clones and lacks some. Of almost 200,000 clones in the sample, roughly 79% are singletons; the top ten hold 1.5% to 2%. Sequenced sample: PBMCs. Receptor source: a man aged 25-40 years in good health and CMV-seronegative.

The CDR3 loop reads CASSSRDSKQYF. DNA for the CDR3: TGTGCCAGCAGCTCCCGGGACTCCAAGCAGTACTTC. The V gene is TRBV7-7, the J gene TRBJ2-7; TRBD2 might be the D (6 bases). The CDR3 totals 12 residues. The germline gives CDR1 SSHAT, CDR2 FNYEAQ (reference sequence). The V end lost 4 bases, the J end lost 8 bases, and 12 bases lay between the germline ends.

This chain uses TRBV5-4 with TRBJ2-3; 9 positions match TRBD1. Per germline, CDR1 SGHNT and CDR2 YYREEE (reference sequence). V dropped 4 bases and J dropped 2; count of bases not matched to a gene: 8. This CDR3 contains 16 residues. In nucleotides, the CDR3 is TGTGCCAGCAGCCAGAAGAGACAGGGGGTCACAGATACGCAGTATTTT. Its protein product is CASSQKRQGVTDTQYF.

This chain joins TRBV7-9 and TRBJ1-2; 8 positions agree with TRBD1. Germline CDR1 is SEHNR and CDR2 is FQNEAQ (reference sequence). The CDR3 is 16 amino acids. The junction had 4 bases not matched to a gene; V was cut back by 0 bases and J by 1 base. As DNA, the CDR3 is TGTGCCAGCAGCTTAGCAGGGACAGGATATAACTATGGCTACACCTTC. Its protein is CASSLAGTGYNYGYTF.

The chain links TRBV7-9 to TRBJ2-7, with 10 bases matching TRBD1. Losses at the gene ends were 2 bases for V and 6 bases for J; bases not matched to a gene: 4. This CDR3 has 14 residues. CDR1 and CDR2 from the germline V gene are SEHNR and FQNEAQ (reference sequence). The CDR3 nucleotides are TGTGCCAGCAGCTTAAGACAGGGGGCAGGCGAGCAGTACTTC. Encoded protein: CASSLRQGAGEQYF. The full variable domain, in which reference TRBV7-9 and TRBJ2-7 provide the parts outside the CDR3, is DTGVSQNPRHKITKRGQNVTFRCDPISEHNRLYWYRQTLGQGPEFLTYFQNEAQLEKSRLLSDRFSAERPKGSFSTLEIQRTEQGDSAMYLCASSLRQGAGEQYFGPGTRLTVT.

Here the CDR3 DNA reads TGTGCCAGTGCCTCCGGGACTAGCGGATACGAGCAGTACTTC. As protein: CASASGTSGYEQYF. The rearrangement links TRBV19 to TRBJ2-7; 11 nucleotides agree with TRBD2. Germline trimming cut 8 bases from V and 4 bases from J; bases unmatched to any gene: 7. The CDR3 sequence is 14 residues long. In germline, CDR1 is LNHDA, CDR2 SQIVND (reference sequence).

This clone was recorded a few times. The gene calls are TRBV11-3 and TRBJ2-1, with 7 bases matching TRBD1. Germline V gives CDR1 SGHNT, CDR2 YENEEA. This CDR3 comprises 15 residues. V trimming: 5 bases; J trimming: 2 bases; junction bases outside the gene matches: 6. CDR3 protein: CASSHRDSPYNEQFF. For the CDR3, the DNA is TGTGCCAGCAGCCACCGGGACAGTCCCTACAATGAGCAGTTCTTC.

The chain carries TRBV2 and TRBJ2-5; D remains unclear. The J call may be incorrect, as the DNA end agrees better with TRBJ2-7. This CDR3 has 12 residues. The V gene's germline CDR1 is SNHLY and CDR2 FYNNEI. DNA of the CDR3: TGTGCCAGCACTAGAGCCCCCTACGAGCAGTACTTC. Translation gives CASTRAPYEQYF.

The chain couples TRBV30 to TRBJ2-1; D is possibly TRBD1 (5 bases). V was clipped by 5 bases and J by 15 bases, with 14 bases between them. The CDR3 contains 10 residues. In germline, CDR1 is GTSNPN, CDR2 SVGIG (reference sequence). The CDR3, as DNA: TGTGCCTGGGACCCGACAGATTGGTTCTTC. Translating it yields CAWDPTDWFF.